This entry describes one T cell receptor beta chain. Its specificity is unknown. The data stem from a study of monozygotic twins with inflammatory bowel disease. Whole-study results and caveats: Support was lacking for any single strong IBD-associated signal or clonotype. Lower sharing of clonotypes with other individuals was seen in IBD patients than in healthy twins. This was most marked in patients showing signs of disease activity. On the inverse Simpson index, IBD patients scored lower for TCRbeta diversity than healthy co-twins.

Germline CDR1 and CDR2: DFQATT and SNEGSKA (reference sequence). CDR3 length: 13 amino acids. Both the TCRalpha cDNA and the TCRbeta cDNA were taken through two nested PCRs, lasting about 16 and 10 cycles. TCRdb processed the 5' RACE reads again and assigns one entry to each CDR3 protein, with no DNA. The sample data list about 200,000 distinct CDR3 sequences. The rearrangement links TRBV20-1 to TRBJ2-3; with no DNA, the TCRdb D assignment of TRBD2 cannot be verified. Sequenced material: blood. This clonotype was sampled from a human donor with ulcerative colitis or Crohn's disease, or a healthy co-twin of an affected twin (not recorded which). CDR3 region: CSAKLDLTDTQYF.